The clone carrying this T cell receptor beta chain was counted only a few times. CDR3 length equals 19 residues. The trim removed 2 bases at V and 2 bases at J, leaving 11 bases unmatched. Germline-derived CDR1 and CDR2 are LGHNA and YNFKEQ. Using a J-beta primer mix together with a sample-barcoded 5' primer, a second PCR was run for about 6 to 11 cycles. TCRdb redid the calling of the 5' RACE reads with MiXCR, one entry per CDR3 protein. The repertoire holds approximately 780,000 distinct CDR3 sequences, roughly 24% seen once, with less than 3.5% in the top ten. The record originates from a study of blood T cells in healthy people across ages. These same data were also listed under a study on T cells of mothers and their children. That work adds: Donors were a few healthy Caucasian mothers and their six children.

The material sequenced was blood. The V call is TRBV4-2, the J call TRBJ2-5, with TRBD2 identical over 13 bases. The receptor was derived from a boy between 5 and 17 years old in good health. In DNA, the CDR3 is TGTGCCAGCAGCCAAAACCCGGGACTAGCGGGGCTATCGCAAGAGACCCAGTACTTC. Translated: CASSQNPGLAGLSQETQYF.